The 21 T cell receptor beta chains below come from one sample, sequenced in a study of T-cell memory formation after mild COVID-19 (dated by TCRdb to 2020 to 2022). Libraries were built with 5' RACE. The run used an Illumina NovaSeq 6000. TCRdb reprocessing: public reads trimmed at Q25 with fastp, clones called with MiXCR, in-frame beta chains kept. Rows are unified per CDR3 protein, each entry keeping the most common DNA and genes. The sample contains under 300,000 distinct CDR3 sequences, 8% to 9.5% of them found a single time. The ten largest account for approximately 20% of the sample. Sequencing input: PBMCs or a T cell subset sorted from them (not recorded which). Receptors were obtained from a man in his late teens or twenties who had mild COVID-19 (a few samples of this study predate the infection). The sample titles of this study are shuffled in the database, so cell type and time point are left out; the donor was told from shared clones.

This clonotype was counted between two and nine times. V is TRBV10-3 and J is TRBJ1-1, with D maybe TRBD1 (5 bases). This CDR3 contains 13 residues. Trimming cost V 6 bases and J 6 bases, with 14 bases left between them. Per the germline V gene, CDR1 is ENHRY and CDR2 is SYGVKD. CDR3 protein: CAISRDGDSEAFF. CDR3 bases: TGTGCCATCAGCCGGGACGGAGACTCTGAAGCTTTCTTT.

The table lists this clonotype with a few counts. The V and J genes are TRBV5-1 and TRBJ1-6, with D uncertain. This CDR3 has 16 amino acids. Trimming removed 2 bases at V and 0 bases at J, with 9 bases between. Germline V gene lookup returns CDR1 SGHRS and CDR2 YFSETQ. CDR3 sequence (DNA): TGCGCCAGCAGCTTTGACAAGAGCTCCTATAATTCACCCCTCCACTTT. It codes for CASSFDKSSYNSPLHF.

This clonotype was seen only a few times. This chain uses TRBV5-5 with TRBJ2-3; TRBD2 matches at 9 bases. Trimming at V came to 4 bases and at J to 6 bases, leaving 9 bases not matched to a gene. Germline V lookup: CDR1 SGHKS, CDR2 YYEKEE (reference sequence). CDR3 length equals 15 residues. CDR3 sequence (DNA): TGTGCCAGCAGCCTCGGGACTAGCCTTACTGATACGCAGTATTTT. This translates into CASSLGTSLTDTQYF.

The chain links TRBV4-3 to TRBJ1-6; tentatively, D is TRBD1 (6 bases). The CDR3 runs 15 residues. Between the trimmed V and J ends, which lost 3 bases and 5 bases, there was a span of 11 bases. The germline V gene has CDR1 LGHNA and CDR2 YSLEER. CDR3 amino acids: CASSQGGGDNSPLHF. DNA of the CDR3: TGCGCCAGCAGCCAGGGAGGGGGTGATAATTCACCCCTCCACTTT.

This clonotype has at least ten counts. The chain couples TRBV24-1 to TRBJ1-4; D unresolved. CDR1 is KGHDR and CDR2 is SFDVKD in the germline V gene. The ends were cut back, 4 bases at V and 0 bases at J, with 5 bases in the middle. There are 14 residues in the CDR3. For the CDR3, the DNA is TGTGCCACCAGTGAGGGGACAACTAATGAAAAACTGTTTTTT. Protein product: CATSEGTTNEKLFF.

This clonotype was found a few times. V usage is TRBV7-2 and J usage is TRBJ1-6, with TRBD1 as a possible D gene (5 bases). V gave up 5 bases and J gave up 10 bases, with 15 bases separating them. The CDR3 runs to 14 residues. The germline CDR1 and CDR2 sequences are SGHTA and FQGNSA. CDR3 residues: CASSPSRRDSPLHF. The CDR3 nucleotides read TGTGCCAGCAGCCCAAGCCGCAGGGACTCACCCCTCCACTTT.

This clonotype has a handful of counts. V gene TRBV5-1 combines with J gene TRBJ1-5; possibly TRBD1 for D (5 bases). V was trimmed by 2 bases and J by 7 bases, leaving 16 bases between them. Germline CDR1 and CDR2: SGHRS and YFSETQ. CDR3 length equals 15 residues. The CDR3 loop reads CASSLGTLVGQPQHF. The CDR3 DNA reads TGCGCCAGCAGCTTAGGGACGCTTGTGGGCCAGCCCCAGCATTTT.

This clonotype has at least ten counts. The DNA of the CDR3 is TGCAGTGCTAGACCACCGGACAGGGACTACGAGCAGTACGTC. The encoded protein is CSARPPDRDYEQYV. The V gene is TRBV20-1, the J gene TRBJ2-7, with 8 positions matching TRBD1. The CDR3 consists of 14 residues. The V gene end was trimmed by 2 bases and the J gene end by 3 bases; junction bases not matched to a gene: 6. The germline V gene has CDR1 DFQATT and CDR2 SNEGSKA (reference sequence).

This clonotype was detected only a few times. The gene calls are TRBV4-3 and TRBJ2-7, with D possibly being TRBD1 (6 bases). This CDR3 comprises 19 residues. The V end lost 2 bases, the J end lost 4 bases, and 27 bases lay between the germline ends. The germline gives CDR1 LGHNA, CDR2 YSLEER. The CDR3 protein is CASSQLLPLSGQTLYEQYF. CDR3 bases: TGCGCCAGCAGCCAACTTCTCCCTCTCTCAGGACAGACCTTATACGAGCAGTACTTC.

This clonotype was seen a handful of times. V usage is TRBV7-2 and J usage is TRBJ1-1; D gene unclear. V was shortened by 5 bases and J by 3 bases, with 10 bases between the two germline ends. Germline V gene sequence: CDR1 SGHTA, CDR2 FQGNSA. This CDR3 has 13 amino acids. CDR3 nucleotides: TGTGCCAGCAGCCCTCTTGGGTACACTGAAGCTTTCTTT. It specifies CASSPLGYTEAFF. Full variable domain (remainder filled in from reference TRBV7-2 and TRBJ1-1): GAGVSQSPSNKVTEKGKDVELRCDPISGHTALYWYRQSLGQGLEFLIYFQGNSAPDKSGLPSDRFSAERTGGSVSTLTIQRTQQEDSAVYLCASSPLGYTEAFFGQGTRLTVV.

This clonotype was found once. This chain connects TRBV9 to TRBJ1-2; 7 nucleotides agree with TRBD1. With V trimmed by 3 bases and J by 2 bases, 4 bases remained unmatched. Germline V gives CDR1 SGDLS, CDR2 YYNGEE. CDR3 length: 14 amino acids. CDR3: CASSARDRNYGYTF. CDR3 DNA: TGTGCCAGCAGCGCCCGGGACAGAAACTATGGCTACACCTTC.

This clonotype has at least ten counts. The chain is built from TRBV5-1 and TRBJ1-1; D uncertain. Germline lookup yields CDR1 SGHRS and CDR2 YFSETQ. The CDR3 extends over 13 amino acids. V was shortened by 4 bases and J by 0 bases, with 7 bases between the two germline ends. The CDR3 coding sequence is TGCGCCAGCAGCCTGGGAATGAACACTGAAGCTTTCTTT. Translated, it gives CASSLGMNTEAFF.

This clonotype was seen repeatedly, ten times or more. The chain is built from TRBV7-9 and TRBJ1-1; a weak D match, TRBD1 (5 bases). V was pared by 4 bases and J by 0 bases, with 9 bases between. CDR1 and CDR2 (germline): SEHNR, FQNEAQ (reference sequence). This CDR3 has 14 amino acids. The CDR3 DNA reads TGTGCCAGCAGCTGGTGGGGACTGAACACTGAAGCTTTCTTT. Translated: CASSWWGLNTEAFF. Full variable domain (outside the CDR3, taken from reference TRBV7-9 and TRBJ1-1): DTGVSQNPRHKITKRGQNVTFRCDPISEHNRLYWYRQTLGQGPEFLTYFQNEAQLEKSRLLSDRFSAERPKGSFSTLEIQRTEQGDSAMYLCASSWWGLNTEAFFGQGTRLTVV.

This clonotype has just a few counts. The chain has TRBV6-2 or TRBV6-3 and TRBJ1-5; 7 bases fit TRBD1. V was clipped by 6 bases and J by 6 bases; unmatched bases: 5. CDR3 length equals 13 residues. Germline CDR1 reads MNHEY; CDR2 reads SVGEGT. In DNA form, the CDR3 reads TGTGCCAGCAGACAGGGGTCAAGTCAGCCCCAGCATTTT. Protein product: CASRQGSSQPQHF.

This clonotype was picked up a small number of times. The genes are TRBV5-1 and TRBJ1-2; TRBD1 might be the D (6 bases). CDR1 is SGHRS and CDR2 is YFSETQ in the germline V gene. The CDR3 length is 13 residues. V gave up 5 bases and J gave up 6 bases, with 14 bases separating them. CDR3 nucleotides: TGCGCCAGCAGGGAACAGGGTTCTAATGGCTACACCTTC. Amino acids: CASREQGSNGYTF. The entire variable domain, with the rest obtained from reference TRBV5-1 and TRBJ1-2, is as follows: KAGVTQTPRYLIKTRGQQVTLSCSPISGHRSVSWYQQTPGQGLQFLFEYFSETQRNKGNFPGRFSGRQFSNSRSEMNVSTLELGDSALYLCASREQGSNGYTFGSGTRLTVV.

This clonotype was detected only a few times. The junction departs from germline at one end; a sequencing error may be responsible. The V gene is TRBV2, the J gene TRBJ2-5, with TRBD2 identical over 13 bases. Germline-derived CDR1 and CDR2 are SNHLY and FYNNEI. This CDR3 contains 18 residues. The CDR3 DNA follows: TGTGCCAGCAGGGAAGGGACTAGCGGGACACGTTCGCCAGAGACCCAGTACTTC. As protein: CASREGTSGTRSPETQYF.

The rearrangement links TRBV4-2 to TRBJ2-5, with 8 bases that match TRBD1. The CDR3 covers 15 residues. Per germline, CDR1 LGHNA and CDR2 YNFKEQ. Unmatched junction bases numbered 10, after V lost 8 bases and J lost 2 bases. The CDR3 DNA sequence: TGTGCCAGCCGACCTGGACAGGGCTCTCAAGAGACCCAGTACTTC. It encodes CASRPGQGSQETQYF.

This clonotype has ten or more counts. The J gene is TRBJ2-5, the V gene TRBV10-3; the D gene is possibly TRBD2 (5 bases). This CDR3 is 14 amino acids long. The V and J ends lost 6 bases and 2 bases respectively, with 13 bases between them. CDR1 and CDR2 from the germline V gene are ENHRY and SYGVKD. CDR3 sequence: CAISRLGEQETQYF. CDR3 in DNA: TGTGCCATCAGCCGTCTGGGAGAACAAGAGACCCAGTACTTC.

This clonotype appeared many times. V usage is TRBV5-1 and J usage is TRBJ2-5, with 11 bases identical to TRBD2. The germline CDR1 and CDR2 sequences are SGHRS and YFSETQ. Trimming took 0 bases from V and 4 from J; bases not matched to a gene: 5. The CDR3 sequence is 16 residues long. The CDR3: CASSLARLAGGETQYF. The CDR3 DNA sequence: TGCGCCAGCAGCTTGGCCCGTCTAGCGGGGGGAGAGACCCAGTACTTC.

This clonotype was seen a few times. The J gene is TRBJ1-2, the V gene TRBV7-2; D call uncertain. Trimming shortened V by 3 bases and J by 8 bases, and 10 bases separated the two germline ends. Per the germline V gene, CDR1 is SGHTA and CDR2 is FQGNSA. This CDR3 is 12 amino acids long. As DNA, the CDR3 is TGTGCCAGCAGCTTGCGCCGTGGAGGCTACACCTTC. This gives the protein CASSLRRGGYTF.

The chain is built from TRBV19 and TRBJ1-1; D may be TRBD1 (5 bases). The CDR3 extends over 15 amino acids. Trimming shortened V by 1 base and J by 5 bases, and 14 bases separated the two germline ends. CDR1 LNHDA and CDR2 SQIVND come from the germline V gene (reference sequence). The DNA of the CDR3 is TGTGCCAGTAGTATAGTTGGCTCAGGGTTGACTGAAGCTTTCTTT. Translated, it gives CASSIVGSGLTEAFF.